These 30 T cell receptor beta chains came from one sample sequenced in a study of T cells in Graves' hyperthyroidism and ophthalmopathy (dated by TCRdb to about 2019). The protocol used for the library was multiplex PCR. The data were produced on an Illumina HiSeq 2000. Amplification of TCR beta CDR3 regions was carried out from RNA transcripts. A first-round RT-PCR of the TCR CDR3 used the HTBI primer set with the Qiagen OneStep RT-PCR kit. TCRdb's own reprocessing of the public reads used fastp at Q25 and MiXCR and kept productive beta chains. Each CDR3 protein gets just one entry, which takes the most common genes and DNA from the rows behind it. The sample yields some 460,000 distinct CDR3 sequences; about a sixth were counted once. The biggest ten clones account for over 12% of the sample. Sequenced input: blood. These receptors came from a woman between 18 and 30 years old with Graves' hyperthyroidism.

The V gene is TRBV2, the J gene TRBJ2-2; D is unresolved. The germline V gene has CDR1 SNHLY and CDR2 FYNNEI. The CDR3 spans 11 residues. V gave up 8 bases and J gave up 4 bases, with 5 bases separating them. CDR3 coding DNA: TGTGCCAGCCGTGTCACCGGGGAGCTGTTTTTT. This gives the protein CASRVTGELFF.

V usage is TRBV7-2 and J usage is TRBJ2-1, with 10 bases matching TRBD2. CDR1 is SGHTA, CDR2 FQGNSA, per germline. CDR3 length equals 16 residues. The trim removed 6 bases at V and 6 bases at J, leaving 11 bases unmatched. In nucleotides, the CDR3 is TGTGCCAGCAGAAAAACTAGCGGGATCGTTCCCAATGAGCAGTTCTTC. The encoded protein is CASRKTSGIVPNEQFF. Full variable domain (missing parts from reference TRBV7-2 and TRBJ2-1): GAGVSQSPSNKVTEKGKDVELRCDPISGHTALYWYRQSLGQGLEFLIYFQGNSAPDKSGLPSDRFSAERTGGSVSTLTIQRTQQEDSAVYLCASRKTSGIVPNEQFFGPGTRLTVL.

In this sample, this clonotype turned up a few times. The rearrangement uses TRBV28 and TRBJ1-2, with D unclear. The germline CDR1 and CDR2 sequences are MDHEN and SYDVKM. The CDR3 is made up of 15 amino acids. The germline V and J ends were trimmed by 7 bases and 6 bases, with 21 bases remaining between them. The CDR3 is CASTDPGDLPDGYTF. CDR3 nucleotide sequence: TGTGCCAGCACCGATCCGGGCGATCTTCCGGATGGCTACACCTTC.

This clonotype has more than one count but fewer than ten. This rearrangement joins TRBV20-1 to TRBJ1-5, with unresolved D. CDR1 and CDR2 from the germline V gene are DFQATT and SNEGSKA (reference sequence). The CDR3 runs to 13 residues. The V end lost 2 bases, the J end lost 7 bases, and 12 bases lay between the germline ends. CDR3 in DNA: TGCAGTGCTAGATATGCGTTGTCACAGCCCCAGCATTTT. Its translation: CSARYALSQPQHF.

This clonotype came up many times. This sequence joins TRBV7-8 and TRBJ1-1, with TRBD1 matching 8 bases. V shed 3 bases and J 1 base; nucleotides not matched to a gene: 4. Germline CDR1 is SGHVS and CDR2 is FQNEAQ. The CDR3 runs 15 residues. CDR3 amino acids: CASSFWDRPNTEAFF. The CDR3 DNA follows: TGTGCCAGCAGCTTTTGGGACAGGCCGAACACTGAAGCTTTCTTT.

This clonotype was observed a few times. The chain is built from TRBV24-1 and TRBJ2-7, with 10 positions matching TRBD1. This CDR3 spans 16 amino acids. Germline-derived CDR1 and CDR2 are KGHDR and SFDVKD. The trim removed 4 bases at V and 6 bases at J, leaving 11 bases unmatched. The CDR3 region has the DNA TGTGCCACCAGTGACACCCACGACAGGGGGCTTGGCGAGCAGTACTTC. It yields the protein CATSDTHDRGLGEQYF.

This clonotype was counted ten times or more. This chain links TRBV5-8 with TRBJ2-7, with 8 bases that match TRBD1. Germline trimming cut 9 bases from V and 1 base from J; bases unmatched to any gene: 6. The germline V gene has CDR1 SGHTS and CDR2 YDEGEE. The CDR3 loop spans 13 amino acids. The CDR3 region is CANGQGRSYEQYF. CDR3 bases: TGTGCCAACGGACAGGGAAGATCCTACGAGCAGTACTTC.

This clonotype was picked up a small number of times. The genes are TRBV27 and TRBJ1-2; 10 bases agree with TRBD1. The CDR3 sequence is 14 residues long. Germline CDR1 and CDR2: MNHEY and SMNVEV (reference sequence). V was pared by 6 bases and J by 4 bases, with 5 bases of the junction left unmatched. In nucleotides, the CDR3 is TGTGCCAGCAGCTGGACAGGGGGTGGCTATGGCTACACCTTC. Protein sequence: CASSWTGGGYGYTF.

J is TRBJ1-1 and V is TRBV4-1; D not resolved. Trimming left V 4 bases short and J 3 bases short, with 18 bases between. The CDR3 length is 16 residues. Per germline, CDR1 MGHRA and CDR2 YSYEKL. CDR3 residues: CASSRFSEARDTEAFF. In DNA form, the CDR3 reads TGCGCCAGCAGCCGATTCAGTGAGGCTAGGGACACTGAAGCTTTCTTT.

The sample holds many counts of this clonotype. V is TRBV2 and J is TRBJ2-2, with D unclear. Trimming shortened V by 8 bases and J by 4 bases, and 8 bases separated the two germline ends. From germline, CDR1 is SNHLY and CDR2 FYNNEI. The CDR3 loop spans 12 amino acids. CDR3 protein: CASLHPTGELFF. In DNA, the CDR3 is TGTGCCAGCTTGCACCCCACCGGGGAGCTGTTTTTT.

This clonotype showed up many times. CDR3 protein: CASSPGTTSSEQYF. CDR3 coding DNA: TGTGCCAGCAGCCCAGGGACCACCTCCTCGGAGCAGTACTTC. The chain joins TRBV11-2 to TRBJ2-7; D may be TRBD1 or TRBD2 (5 bases each). Trimming stripped 5 bases from V and 7 bases from J, with 18 bases between. CDR3 size: 14 residues. Germline assignment: CDR1 SGHAT and CDR2 FQNNGV. The whole variable domain, remainder taken from reference TRBV11-2 and TRBJ2-7, is EAGVAQSPRYKIIEKRQSVAFWCNPISGHATLYWYQQILGQGPKLLIQFQNNGVVDDSQLPKDRFSAERLKGVDSTLKIQPAKLEDSAVYLCASSPGTTSSEQYFGPGTRLTVT.

This clonotype was seen repeatedly, ten times or more. The chain links TRBV5-1 to TRBJ2-2; possibly TRBD1 for D (5 bases). Germline V gene lookup returns CDR1 SGHRS and CDR2 YFSETQ. The CDR3 spans 13 residues. V gave up 5 bases and J gave up 4 bases, with 9 bases separating them. CDR3 in DNA: TGCGCCAGCAGACCGACAGCCACCGGGGAGCTGTTTTTT. Protein product: CASRPTATGELFF.

This clonotype was seen at least ten times. Its ends do not fully match the called genes, so a read error is possible. The genes are TRBV18 and TRBJ2-1; 9 bases are a match to TRBD1. CDR1 is KGHSH and CDR2 is LQKENI in the germline V gene. This CDR3 has 15 amino acids. The CDR3 spells CASSTPGQGYNEQFF. CDR3 bases: TGTGCCAGCTCAACACCGGGACAGGGATACAATGAGCAGTTCTTC.

This clonotype was seen at least ten times. The V and J genes are TRBV6-1 and TRBJ2-3, with D possibly being TRBD1 (5 bases). CDR1 MNHNS and CDR2 SASEGT come from the germline V gene. V was shortened by 1 base and J by 5 bases, with 16 bases between the two germline ends. The CDR3 contains 16 residues. The DNA of the CDR3 is TGTGCCAGCAGTGAAGTAAGGGGAATGCTAGGAGATACGCAGTATTTT. This encodes CASSEVRGMLGDTQYF.

The rearrangement joins TRBV7-9 to TRBJ2-1, with D possibly being TRBD1 or TRBD2 (5 bases each). The germline gives CDR1 SEHNR, CDR2 FQNEAQ (reference sequence). V shed 4 bases and J shed 7 bases, with 20 bases lying between them. This CDR3 comprises 16 residues. CDR3 sequence reads: CASSSGPRKLVNEQFF. The CDR3, as DNA: TGTGCCAGCAGCTCGGGACCGCGAAAATTGGTAAATGAGCAGTTCTTC.

This clonotype was seen ten or more times. The chain couples TRBV28 to TRBJ2-1; 10 bases fit TRBD2. Germline-derived CDR1 and CDR2 are MDHEN and SYDVKM. Trimming at V came to 3 bases and at J to 8 bases, leaving 25 bases not matched to a gene. The length of the CDR3 is 21 residues. The CDR3 region has the DNA TGTGCCAGCAGTTTTAAGGCGCTAGCGGGAGTAAAAATGAGGGTAAAGCATGAGCAGTTCTTC. Translating gives CASSFKALAGVKMRVKHEQFF.

V and J are TRBV6-1 and TRBJ1-5; D is unresolved. The CDR3 is 14 amino acids. CDR1 and CDR2 from the germline V gene are MNHNS and SASEGT. The germline V and J ends were trimmed by 5 bases and 4 bases, with 12 bases remaining between them. In DNA form, the CDR3 reads TGTGCCAGCAGTTCCCTGGGGTGGAATCAGCCCCAGCATTTT. It specifies CASSSLGWNQPQHF.

This clonotype was detected ten times or more. The chain joins TRBV28 to TRBJ2-1, with TRBD1 matching 8 bases. The CDR3 runs to 15 residues. J was trimmed by 3 bases and V by 6 bases; bases with no gene match: 7. Germline V gene sequence: CDR1 MDHEN, CDR2 SYDVKM. CDR3 protein: CASRPDREGYNEQFF. CDR3 coding DNA: TGTGCCAGCAGACCGGACAGGGAAGGCTACAATGAGCAGTTCTTC.

This clonotype was found many times. This chain uses TRBV7-2 with TRBJ1-1; 7 bases are shared with TRBD1. V was clipped by 2 bases and J by 5 bases; unmatched bases: 14. The CDR3 loop spans 17 amino acids. CDR1 and CDR2 from the germline V gene are SGHTA and FQGNSA. The CDR3 coding sequence is TGTGCCAGCAGCTTAAGGGGGCCGTGGCAGGGAGGGACTGAAGCTTTCTTT. Residues: CASSLRGPWQGGTEAFF.

The chain joins TRBV6-1 to TRBJ1-1, with no clear D. CDR1 MNHNS and CDR2 SASEGT come from the germline V gene. This CDR3 comprises 11 residues. V was cut by 5 bases and J by 4 bases, with 5 bases left in between. CDR3 DNA: TGTGCCAGCAGTAATCCCACTGAAGCTTTCTTT. Its translation: CASSNPTEAFF.

This clonotype was seen many times. The CDR3 is CASSSGTSGRADRNEQYF. CDR3 bases: TGTGCCAGCAGTTCCGGGACTAGCGGGAGGGCCGATCGAAACGAGCAGTACTTC. The V call is TRBV6-1, the J call TRBJ2-7; 16 bases line up with TRBD2. This CDR3 has 18 amino acids. The V segment lost 5 bases and the J segment 5 bases; nucleotides outside the gene matches: 12. CDR1 and CDR2 (germline): MNHNS, SASEGT.

This clonotype has at least ten counts. The rearrangement joins TRBV7-9 to TRBJ2-6; D uncertain. This CDR3 spans 16 amino acids. The V end lost 5 bases, the J end lost 0 bases, and 11 bases lay between the germline ends. Germline-derived CDR1 and CDR2 are SEHNR and FQNEAQ (reference sequence). CDR3: CASSLRAISGANVLTF. CDR3 DNA: TGTGCCAGCAGCCTTCGGGCCATCTCTGGGGCCAACGTCCTGACTTTC.

V is TRBV29-1 and J is TRBJ2-2; D might be TRBD1 (6 bases). Trimming stripped 5 bases from V and 0 bases from J, with 13 bases between. Germline values: CDR1 SQVTM, CDR2 ANQGSEA. The CDR3 consists of 15 residues. The CDR3 nucleotides read TGCAGCGTTCATTCCGGGACAACGAACACCGGGGAGCTGTTTTTT. Translation gives CSVHSGTTNTGELFF.

The chain combines TRBV7-2 with TRBJ2-1; the match to TRBD2 covers 8 bases. The CDR3 loop spans 18 amino acids. From germline, CDR1 is SGHTA and CDR2 FQGNSA. The V and J ends lost 5 bases and 3 bases, in that order; junction bases with no gene match: 15. The CDR3 DNA is TGTGCCAGCAGCCTCACTAGCGGCCCCCTGACTGACTACAATGAGCAGTTCTTC. Its protein is CASSLTSGPLTDYNEQFF. Full variable domain (missing parts from reference TRBV7-2 and TRBJ2-1): GAGVSQSPSNKVTEKGKDVELRCDPISGHTALYWYRQSLGQGLEFLIYFQGNSAPDKSGLPSDRFSAERTGGSVSTLTIQRTQQEDSAVYLCASSLTSGPLTDYNEQFFGPGTRLTVL.

This clonotype has just a few counts. The rearrangement joins TRBV5-4 to TRBJ2-2, with D possibly being TRBD1 (5 bases). This CDR3 is built from 17 residues. Germline values: CDR1 SGHNT, CDR2 YYREEE (reference sequence). The V end lost 2 bases, the J end lost 7 bases, and 21 bases lay between the germline ends. The CDR3 spells CASSLPRQSKDGGELFF. The CDR3 DNA is TGTGCCAGCAGCTTACCACGACAGTCAAAGGACGGCGGGGAGCTGTTTTTT.

There are many counts of this clonotype. The rearrangement joins TRBV24-1 to TRBJ2-1; D remains ambiguous. Germline-derived CDR1 and CDR2 are KGHDR and SFDVKD. The CDR3 runs 13 residues. Between the trimmed V and J ends, which lost 4 bases and 5 bases, there was a span of 8 bases. The CDR3 protein is CATSEALNNEQFF. In DNA form, the CDR3 reads TGTGCCACCAGTGAAGCGTTAAACAATGAGCAGTTCTTC.

The chain recombines TRBV3-1 with TRBJ1-4; 9 nucleotides agree with TRBD1. The V segment lost 8 bases and the J segment 8 bases; nucleotides outside the gene matches: 12. The germline V gene encodes CDR1 LGHDT and CDR2 YNNKEL (reference sequence). The CDR3 is 15 amino acids. Here the CDR3 reads CASHPGQGIREKLFF. The CDR3 DNA is TGTGCCAGCCACCCCGGACAGGGGATACGGGAAAAACTGTTTTTT.

This clonotype appeared many times. This rearrangement joins TRBV5-5 to TRBJ1-2, with D unclear. V was cut by 1 base and J by 3 bases, with 7 bases left in between. The germline CDR1 and CDR2 sequences are SGHKS and YYEKEE (reference sequence). The CDR3 length is 13 residues. The CDR3: CASSLRTDYGYTF. The CDR3 DNA sequence: TGTGCCAGCAGCTTGCGTACAGACTATGGCTACACCTTC.

The chain combines TRBV7-3 with TRBJ1-1; 7 bases map to TRBD1. The CDR3 runs 15 residues. With 5 bases clipped from V and 1 base from J, the junction kept 7 bases outside the gene matches. Germline V gives CDR1 SGHTA, CDR2 FQGTGA. CDR3 sequence reads: CASSQAEGANTEAFF. The CDR3 coding sequence is TGTGCCAGCAGCCAAGCCGAGGGGGCGAACACTGAAGCTTTCTTT.

V usage is TRBV3-1 and J usage is TRBJ1-1; TRBD1 matches 7 bases. CDR3 size: 13 residues. The V segment lost 4 bases and the J segment 7 bases; nucleotides outside the gene matches: 6. CDR1 LGHDT and CDR2 YNNKEL come from the germline V gene (reference sequence). CDR3 protein: CASSPGGEVEAFF. Here the CDR3 DNA reads TGTGCCAGCAGCCCAGGGGGGGAGGTTGAAGCTTTCTTT. The variable domain in full, with the rest retrieved from reference TRBV3-1 and TRBJ1-1, is DTAVSQTPKYLVTQMGNDKSIKCEQNLGHDTMYWYKQDSKKFLKIMFSYNNKELIINETVPNRFSPKSPDKAHLNLHINSLELGDSAVYFCASSPGGEVEAFFGQGTRLTVV.